This T cell receptor beta chain was documented in a study of cytomegalovirus exposure and HLA in healthy donors. Of note for this clone: Its target is unknown.

Findings and limits, study-wide: Across all donors, roughly uniform sequencing depth was an assumption of the presence/absence analyses. In a later analysis, TCR association rates varied by HLA locus: DRB1 most, HLA-C fewest. A list of approximately 160 TCR beta chains associated with cytomegalovirus was given.

The PCR used 60 Vbeta and 13 Jbeta primers. The assay was immunoSEQ multiplex PCR, and TCRdb's table has in-frame clones only and misses some. Of 200,000 to 250,000 clones in the sample, 70% were seen once. Germline V gene data show CDR1 as LNHDA and CDR2 as SQIVND (reference sequence). The V gene lost 10 bases and the J gene lost 3 bases, with 9 bases spanning the gap. This CDR3 spans 11 amino acids. V is TRBV19 and J is TRBJ1-1; TRBD1 might be the D (6 bases). The TCR comes from a man between 40 and 49 years old in good health and CMV-seropositive. The material sequenced was PBMCs. For the CDR3, the DNA is TGTGCCACTCAGGGGTACACTGAAGCTTTCTTT. This translates into CATQGYTEAFF.